This passage covers 30 T cell receptor beta chains from one sample sequenced in a study of OX40 agonist ivuxolimab in advanced cancers. Some clones are missing from TCRdb's copy, which holds only in-frame ones; the method was immunoSEQ multiplex PCR. The table records about 62,000 clones, 60% to 85% of them present only once. This sample comprised CD4+ or CD8+ T cells sorted from blood, obtained in a trial of the OX40 agonist ivuxolimab. The receptors were gathered from an adult with an advanced solid tumor such as melanoma, head and neck, liver or kidney cancer.

V usage is TRBV19 and J usage is TRBJ2-3; D unclear. Trimming stripped 10 bases from V and 1 base from J, with 12 bases between. Germline assignment: CDR1 LNHDA and CDR2 SQIVND (reference sequence). This CDR3 is 13 amino acids long. The CDR3 sequence: CATGVVGTDTQYF. CDR3 coding DNA: TGTGCCACGGGCGTGGTTGGCACAGATACGCAGTATTTT.

This chain uses TRBV14 with TRBJ1-6; 12 nucleotides match TRBD1. This CDR3 contains 15 residues. V lost 3 bases to trimming and J lost 7 bases; unmatched junction nucleotides: 1. Germline V gives CDR1 SGHDN, CDR2 FVKESK. As DNA, the CDR3 is TGTGCCAGCAGCCAGGGACAGGGGGCCAATTCACCCCTCCACTTT. This codes for CASSQGQGANSPLHF.

This chain connects TRBV4-1 to TRBJ1-6; D uncertain. The V gene lost 0 bases and the J gene lost 11 bases, with 11 bases spanning the gap. Germline CDR1 reads MGHRA; CDR2 reads YSYEKL. The CDR3 totals 14 residues. The CDR3 coding sequence is TGCGCCAGCAGCCAAGATAGGGATTTGACACCCCTCCACTTT. This sequence encodes CASSQDRDLTPLHF.

The chain carries TRBV27 and TRBJ2-2; weak D call: TRBD1 (5 bases). Germline V lookup: CDR1 MNHEY, CDR2 SMNVEV (reference sequence). CDR3 length: 15 residues. Trimming shortened V by 8 bases and J by 2 bases, and 15 bases separated the two germline ends. This chain's CDR3 is CASCRQILNTGELFF. The DNA for the CDR3 is TGTGCCAGCTGTAGACAGATACTCAACACCGGGGAGCTGTTTTTT.

The V call is TRBV6-5, the J call TRBJ2-1; D is possibly TRBD2 (6 bases). The CDR3 has 15 residues. Per germline, CDR1 MNHEY and CDR2 SVGAGI. V lost 6 bases and J 0 bases, leaving 12 bases between the germline ends. DNA of the CDR3: TGTGCCAGCAGCGGGAGATTGAGCTCCTACAATGAGCAGTTCTTC. Protein sequence: CASSGRLSSYNEQFF.

The chain employs TRBV6-5 and TRBJ2-1; D is ambiguous. V gave up 5 bases and J gave up 7 bases, with 9 bases separating them. Germline assignment: CDR1 MNHEY and CDR2 SVGAGI. The CDR3 contains 12 residues. CDR3 region: CASSLTKNEQFF. The CDR3 DNA reads TGTGCCAGCAGTCTGACAAAGAATGAGCAGTTCTTC.

This sequence joins TRBV5-6 and TRBJ2-7, with TRBD2 identical over 7 bases. This CDR3 contains 13 residues. The germline V gene encodes CDR1 SGHDT and CDR2 YYEEEE. V dropped 1 base and J dropped 5; count of bases not matched to a gene: 3. This CDR3 is CASSLFSGNEQYF. The CDR3 DNA sequence: TGTGCCAGCAGCTTGTTCAGCGGGAACGAGCAGTACTTC.

The chain recombines TRBV30 with TRBJ2-3; D is unclear. V lost 0 bases, J lost 1 base, and 11 bases lay in between. The germline CDR1 and CDR2 sequences are GTSNPN and SVGIG (reference sequence). The CDR3 sequence is 15 residues long. The CDR3 loop reads CAWSVRAVGTDTQYF. DNA for the CDR3: TGTGCCTGGAGTGTACGTGCCGTCGGCACAGATACGCAGTATTTT.

CDR3 DNA: TGTGCCAGCATTACCACGGGGGGAGGCTCCTACGAGCAGTACTTC. Residues: CASITTGGGSYEQYF. V and J are TRBV5-6 and TRBJ2-7; 7 nucleotides align to TRBD2. The germline V gene has CDR1 SGHDT and CDR2 YYEEEE. This CDR3 contains 15 residues. V was clipped by 6 bases and J by 0 bases; unmatched bases: 9.

The chain joins TRBV9 to TRBJ1-3; tentatively, D is TRBD1 (6 bases). Germline-derived CDR1 and CDR2 are SGDLS and YYNGEE. Trimming cost V 1 base and J 0 bases, with 20 bases left between them. This CDR3 is built from 19 residues. In DNA, the CDR3 is TGTGCCAGCAGCGTAAGGGGGTCGTGGACTCCTTACTCTGGAAACACCATATATTTT. Translated: CASSVRGSWTPYSGNTIYF.

This clone was counted between two and nine times. The genes are TRBV11-1 and TRBJ1-3, with 8 positions matching TRBD1. The CDR3 is made up of 15 amino acids. Per germline, CDR1 SGHAT and CDR2 FQDESV (reference sequence). V lost 5 bases and J lost 4; bases outside the gene matches: 7. CDR3 protein: CASSLQGAEGNTIYF. The DNA for the CDR3 is TGTGCCAGCAGCCTTCAGGGGGCGGAAGGAAACACCATATATTTT. The whole variable domain, filled in from reference TRBV11-1 and TRBJ1-3, reads EAEVAQSPRYKITEKSQAVAFWCDPISGHATLYWYRQILGQGPELLVQFQDESVVDDSQLPKDRFSAERLKGVDSTLKIQPAELGDSAMYLCASSLQGAEGNTIYFGEGSWLTVV.

In this sample, this clone turned up once. The V and J genes are TRBV5-6 and TRBJ2-1; D gene unclear. With 4 bases removed from V and 0 bases from J, the gap between germline ends came to 17 bases. The CDR3 sequence is 17 residues long. CDR1 and CDR2 (germline): SGHDT, YYEEEE. CDR3 amino acids: CASSPSMVAYSYNEQFF. CDR3 coding DNA: TGTGCCAGCAGCCCCTCCATGGTGGCCTACTCCTACAATGAGCAGTTCTTC. The whole variable domain, remainder taken from reference TRBV5-6 and TRBJ2-1, is DAGVTQSPTHLIKTRGQQVTLRCSPKSGHDTVSWYQQALGQGPQFIFQYYEEEERQRGNFPDRFSGHQFPNYSSELNVNALLLGDSALYLCASSPSMVAYSYNEQFFGPGTRLTVL.

This CDR3 is CASSRDPVRTEAFF. In DNA, the CDR3 is TGTGCCAGCAGCCGGGACCCGGTTCGGACTGAAGCTTTCTTT. The V gene is TRBV27, the J gene TRBJ1-1; a weak D match, TRBD1 (5 bases). This CDR3 has 14 residues. Trimming shortened V by 6 bases and J by 5 bases, and 16 bases separated the two germline ends. Germline CDR1 MNHEY, CDR2 SMNVEV (reference sequence).

The sample holds one count of this clone. One junction end does not reproduce the germline sequence, and a read error may be involved. The chain employs TRBV12-5 and TRBJ2-1; 9 bases are a match to TRBD2. CDR1 is LGHNT and CDR2 is FRNRAP in the germline V gene. CDR3 size: 15 residues. CDR3 sequence reads: CASGLGGGVSNEQFF. The CDR3 DNA reads TGTGCTAGTGGATTGGGCGGGGGGGTCTCCAATGAGCAGTTCTTC.

The chain couples TRBV5-4 to TRBJ1-2, with unresolved D. Germline assignment: CDR1 SGHNT and CDR2 YYREEE (reference sequence). Trimming left V 0 bases short and J 4 bases short, with 4 bases between. There are 12 residues in the CDR3. In nucleotides, the CDR3 is TGTGCCAGCAGCTTGGATGGCTATGGCTACACCTTC. Translating it yields CASSLDGYGYTF.

CDR3 sequence reads: CASRPGTLSSGNTIYF. In nucleotides, the CDR3 is TGTGCCAGCAGACCCGGGACTCTTAGCTCTGGAAACACCATATATTTT. V usage is TRBV27 and J usage is TRBJ1-3; the D gene is possibly TRBD1 (5 bases). Germline V CDR1 and CDR2: MNHEY, SMNVEV (reference sequence). Trimming removed 6 bases from V and 0 bases from J, with 15 bases in between. This CDR3 spans 16 amino acids.

The rearrangement joins TRBV27 to TRBJ1-1; 7 positions agree with TRBD1. CDR3 length: 15 residues. Germline loops: CDR1 MNHEY, CDR2 SMNVEV (reference sequence). V trimming: 1 base; J trimming: 1 base; junction bases outside the gene matches: 3. The CDR3 sequence: CASSLFDRANTEAFF. The CDR3 region has the DNA TGTGCCAGCAGTTTATTTGACAGGGCGAACACTGAAGCTTTCTTT.

The rearrangement joins TRBV9 to TRBJ2-3; TRBD2 aligns across 10 bases. Germline-derived CDR1 and CDR2 are SGDLS and YYNGEE. The CDR3 has 16 amino acids. V was pared by 3 bases and J by 6 bases, with 10 bases of the junction left unmatched. The CDR3 coding sequence is TGTGCCAGCAGCGCTAACCCTAGCGGGAGTCGGGATACGCAGTATTTT. Translation gives CASSANPSGSRDTQYF.

This clone was picked up a small number of times. The chain carries TRBV7-9 and TRBJ2-2; possibly TRBD2 for D (5 bases). Looked up from germline, CDR1 is SEHNR and CDR2 is FQNEAQ (reference sequence). CDR3 length: 14 amino acids. The V end lost 10 bases, the J end lost 4 bases, and 16 bases lay between the germline ends. CDR3 nucleotides: TGTGCCACCCCAACGGGGTCGGGCACCGGGGAGCTGTTTTTT. Translation: CATPTGSGTGELFF.

In its sample, this clone was seen a few times. The V call is TRBV28, the J call TRBJ2-1; 9 bases align to TRBD2. V was clipped by 4 bases and J by 7 bases; unmatched bases: 11. Germline assignment: CDR1 MDHEN and CDR2 SYDVKM. This CDR3 has 16 amino acids. The CDR3 sequence is CASSSLLAGAGNEQFF. In nucleotides, the CDR3 is TGTGCCAGCAGTTCCCTCTTAGCGGGAGCGGGTAATGAGCAGTTCTTC.

V usage is TRBV19 and J usage is TRBJ2-7; D unclear. With 6 bases removed from V and 1 base from J, the gap between germline ends came to 16 bases. Per the germline V gene, CDR1 is LNHDA and CDR2 is SQIVND (reference sequence). CDR3 length: 15 amino acids. The chain's CDR3 is CASRTRSGSSYEQYF. The CDR3 DNA sequence: TGTGCCAGTAGGACGCGTTCCGGGTCGTCCTACGAGCAGTACTTC.

This sequence joins TRBV5-4 and TRBJ2-1; D is possibly TRBD1 (6 bases). This CDR3 spans 14 amino acids. The V gene's germline CDR1 is SGHNT and CDR2 YYREEE (reference sequence). Trimming took off 4 bases at V and 6 bases at J, with 14 bases between the two ends. The CDR3 sequence is CASSNQGTSNEQFF. CDR3 nucleotide sequence: TGTGCCAGCAGCAATCAGGGGACCAGCAATGAGCAGTTCTTC. Drawing the rest from reference TRBV5-4 and TRBJ2-1, the complete variable domain is ETGVTQSPTHLIKTRGQQVTLRCSSQSGHNTVSWYQQALGQGPQFIFQYYREEENGRGNFPPRFSGLQFPNYSSELNVNALELDDSALYLCASSNQGTSNEQFFGPGTRLTVL.

The chain is built from TRBV15 and TRBJ2-5, with unresolved D. V gave up 3 bases and J gave up 2 bases, with 10 bases separating them. The CDR3 covers 14 residues. From germline, CDR1 is LNHNV and CDR2 YYDKDF (reference sequence). CDR3: CATSRTGGQETQYF. As DNA, the CDR3 is TGTGCCACCAGCAGGACGGGTGGGCAAGAGACCCAGTACTTC.

This sequence joins TRBV2 and TRBJ2-7, with D possibly TRBD2 on 6 matching bases. Germline V lookup: CDR1 SNHLY, CDR2 FYNNEI. V was shortened by 2 bases and J by 0 bases, with 14 bases between the two germline ends. This CDR3 is built from 16 residues. For the CDR3, the DNA is TGTGCCAGCAGTGAATGGAGGGTCCGGATCTCCTACGAGCAGTACTTC. Its translation is CASSEWRVRISYEQYF.

The J gene is TRBJ2-7, the V gene TRBV4-2; D gene ambiguous. The CDR3 extends over 14 amino acids. V lost 6 bases and J 0 bases, leaving 12 bases between the germline ends. Germline assignment: CDR1 LGHNA and CDR2 YNFKEQ. CDR3 sequence: CASSPRLNSYEQYF. CDR3 bases: TGTGCCAGCAGTCCCCGACTGAACTCCTACGAGCAGTACTTC.

This chain links TRBV15 with TRBJ2-4; D possibly corresponds to TRBD1 (7 bases). Germline CDR1 and CDR2: LNHNV and YYDKDF (reference sequence). V was clipped by 2 bases and J by 1 base, with 9 bases between them. There are 15 residues in the CDR3. The CDR3 sequence is CATSRQGGAKNIQYF. The CDR3 DNA follows: TGTGCCACCAGCAGACAGGGGGGCGCCAAAAACATTCAGTACTTC.

This clone appeared once. This chain links TRBV11-2 with TRBJ2-1, with TRBD2 identical over 15 bases. The CDR3 runs to 19 residues. The germline V gene encodes CDR1 SGHAT and CDR2 FQNNGV. Trimming took 0 bases from V and 7 from J; bases not matched to a gene: 10. The CDR3 protein is CASSLDGLAGGPTSNEQFF. CDR3 in DNA: TGTGCCAGCAGCTTAGATGGACTAGCGGGAGGGCCAACCTCAAATGAGCAGTTCTTC.

This clone was seen a few times. The chain joins TRBV6-1 to TRBJ1-2; the D is unclear. The CDR3 contains 13 residues. The germline V gene encodes CDR1 MNHNS and CDR2 SASEGT. With 3 bases removed from V and 2 bases from J, the gap between germline ends came to 7 bases. CDR3: CASSEAGNYGYTF. The CDR3 DNA sequence: TGTGCCAGCAGTGAGGCAGGAAACTATGGCTACACCTTC.

In this sample, this clone turned up a few times. The V call is TRBV28, the J call TRBJ2-3; perhaps TRBD1 as D (6 bases). The V end lost 4 bases, the J end lost 5 bases, and 13 bases lay between the germline ends. Germline V gives CDR1 MDHEN, CDR2 SYDVKM. This CDR3 comprises 14 residues. The CDR3 here is CASSSGDVRDTQYF. CDR3 DNA sequence: TGTGCCAGCAGTTCAGGGGACGTAAGAGATACGCAGTATTTT.

V gene TRBV7-2 combines with J gene TRBJ2-1; D is unclear. V was pared by 1 base and J by 7 bases, with 5 bases between. The CDR3 spans 12 residues. Germline V lookup: CDR1 SGHTA, CDR2 FQGNSA. CDR3 protein: CASSLDVNEQFF. The CDR3, as DNA: TGTGCCAGCAGCTTAGATGTTAATGAGCAGTTCTTC.